The T cell receptor (beta chain) described here comes from a study of cytomegalovirus exposure and HLA in healthy donors. Study-level background: Early released data comprised some 91 million unique TCRs from HLA-typed donors. General study findings and limits: It emerged from a later analysis that several of the most significant clusters appeared to be linked to common viral pathogens. In vitro, three CMV-associated chains proved specific for CMV antigens.

Researchers ran the PCR with 60 Vbeta and 13 Jbeta primers. Sequenced by immunoSEQ multiplex PCR; TCRdb stores in-frame clones only, minus some. The sample has 180,000 or so clones; roughly four fifths are singletons. The germline CDR1 and CDR2 sequences are LNHNV and YYDKDF (reference sequence). The V segment lost 5 bases and the J segment 1 base; nucleotides outside the gene matches: 5. This CDR3 region has 15 residues. Details on this clone: Its cognate antigen is unknown.

The chain combines TRBV15 with TRBJ2-1; TRBD1 agrees at 7 bases. Sequencing was carried out using PBMCs. The sequence came from a boy between 2 and 10 years old in good health and CMV-seronegative. CDR3 region: CATSERQGSYNEQFF. In nucleotides, the CDR3 is TGTGCCACCAGCGAGCGACAGGGATCCTACAATGAGCAGTTCTTC. Based on the CDR3 plus reference TRBV15 and TRBJ2-1, the full variable domain is DAMVIQNPRYQVTQFGKPVTLSCSQTLNHNVMYWYQQKSSQAPKLLFHYYDKDFNNEADTPDNFQSRRPNTSFCFLDIRSPGLGDTAMYLCATSERQGSYNEQFFGPGTRLTVL.